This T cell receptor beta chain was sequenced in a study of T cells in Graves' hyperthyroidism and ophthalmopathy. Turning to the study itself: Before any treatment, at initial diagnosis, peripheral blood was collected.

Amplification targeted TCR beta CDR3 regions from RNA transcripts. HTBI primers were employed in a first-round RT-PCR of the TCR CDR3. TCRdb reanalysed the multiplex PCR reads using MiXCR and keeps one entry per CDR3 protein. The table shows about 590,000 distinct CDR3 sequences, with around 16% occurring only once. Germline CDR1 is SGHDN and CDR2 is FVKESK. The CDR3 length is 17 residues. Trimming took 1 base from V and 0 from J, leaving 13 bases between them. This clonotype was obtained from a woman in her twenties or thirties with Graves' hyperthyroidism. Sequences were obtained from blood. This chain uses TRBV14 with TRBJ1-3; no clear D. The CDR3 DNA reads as TGTGCCAGCAGCCAAGTGCCGCGTCGATCCTCTGGAAACACCATATATTTT. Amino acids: CASSQVPRRSSGNTIYF.